The T cell receptor beta chain under discussion was sequenced for a study of TIL therapy for anti-PD-1-resistant metastatic lung cancer. About the research overall: Progressing patients received lymphodepletion, expanded TIL infusion and IL-2. General observations from the study: After infusion, TIL clonotypes partly replaced peripheral T cells and declined over months. This highly selected cohort may not generalize to typical lung cancer patients.

V shed 5 bases and J 5 bases; nucleotides not matched to a gene: 10. The CDR3 extends over 15 amino acids. CDR1 is MDHEN and CDR2 is SYDVKM in the germline V gene. This was the immunoSEQ v3 assay. Here immunoSEQ multiplex PCR was the method, and the copy in TCRdb shows in-frame clones only, minus some. The table includes 35,000 to 55,000 clones, around 80% detected once. Remarks on this clone: The target antigen is unknown.

Time point defined: pre-treatment sample, taken before nivolumab and TIL therapy. Adults with stage 4 NSCLC were enrolled in a phase I trial. The specimen was blood, collected at baseline. The chain recombines TRBV28 with TRBJ2-5; 8 bases are shared with TRBD1. The TCR was taken from a man between 65 and 85 years old with non-small cell lung cancer. The CDR3, as DNA: TGTGCCAGCAGTCCCTTAGGGACAGGCGGTGAGACCCAGTACTTC. Its protein is CASSPLGTGGETQYF.